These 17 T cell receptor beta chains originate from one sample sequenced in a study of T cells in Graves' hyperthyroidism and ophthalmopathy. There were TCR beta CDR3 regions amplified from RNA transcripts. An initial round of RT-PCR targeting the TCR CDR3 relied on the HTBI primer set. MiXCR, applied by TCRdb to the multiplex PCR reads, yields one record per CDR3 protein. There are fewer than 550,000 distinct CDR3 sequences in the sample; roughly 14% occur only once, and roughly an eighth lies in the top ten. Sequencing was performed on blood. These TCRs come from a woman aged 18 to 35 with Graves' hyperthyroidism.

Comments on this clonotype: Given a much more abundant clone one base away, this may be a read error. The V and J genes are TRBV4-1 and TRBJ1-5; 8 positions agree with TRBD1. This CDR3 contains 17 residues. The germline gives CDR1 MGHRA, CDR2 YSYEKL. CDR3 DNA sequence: TGCGCCAGCAGCCAGCATGCAGGGGGCGCGTCGAATCGGCCCCAGCATTTT. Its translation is CASSQHAGGASNRPQHF.

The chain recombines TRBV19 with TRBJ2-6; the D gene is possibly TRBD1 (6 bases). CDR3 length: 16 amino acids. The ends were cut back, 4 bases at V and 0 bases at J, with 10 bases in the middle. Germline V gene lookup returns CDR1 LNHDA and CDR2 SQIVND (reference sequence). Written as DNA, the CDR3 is TGTGCCAGTAGTACCCGGGACAACTCTGGGGCCAACGTCCTGACTTTC. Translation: CASSTRDNSGANVLTF.

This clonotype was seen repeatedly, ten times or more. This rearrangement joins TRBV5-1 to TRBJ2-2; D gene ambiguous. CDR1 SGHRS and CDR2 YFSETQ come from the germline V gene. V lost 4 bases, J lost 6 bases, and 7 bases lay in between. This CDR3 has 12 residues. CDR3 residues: CASSMPPGELFF. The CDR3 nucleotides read TGCGCCAGCAGCATGCCCCCCGGGGAGCTGTTTTTT.

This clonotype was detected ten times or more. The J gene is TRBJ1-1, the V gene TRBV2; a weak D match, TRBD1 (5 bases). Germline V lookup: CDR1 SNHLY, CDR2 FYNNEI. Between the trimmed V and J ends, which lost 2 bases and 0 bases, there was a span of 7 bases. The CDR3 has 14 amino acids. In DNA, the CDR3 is TGTGCCAGCAGTGAAAGGGACCTGAACACTGAAGCTTTCTTT. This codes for CASSERDLNTEAFF.

In DNA, the CDR3 is TGTGCCAGCTCACCAGGGCGGGTGAACACCGGGGAGCTGTTTTTT. Translated, it gives CASSPGRVNTGELFF. The J gene is TRBJ2-2, the V gene TRBV18, with D maybe TRBD2 (5 bases). Germline CDR1 reads KGHSH; CDR2 reads LQKENI. This CDR3 comprises 15 residues. Between the trimmed V and J ends, which lost 2 bases and 1 base, there was a span of 8 bases.

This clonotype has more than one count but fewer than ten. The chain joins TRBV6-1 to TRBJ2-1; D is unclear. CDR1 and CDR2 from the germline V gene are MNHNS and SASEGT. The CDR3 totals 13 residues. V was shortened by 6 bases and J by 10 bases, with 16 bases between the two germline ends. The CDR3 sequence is CASSPLTPREQFF. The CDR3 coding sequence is TGTGCCAGCAGCCCTTTAACCCCCAGAGAGCAGTTCTTC.

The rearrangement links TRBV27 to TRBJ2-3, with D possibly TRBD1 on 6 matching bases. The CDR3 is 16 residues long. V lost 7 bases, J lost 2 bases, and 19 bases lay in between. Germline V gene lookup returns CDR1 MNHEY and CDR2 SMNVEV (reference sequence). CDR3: CASTPHGTRNTDTQYF. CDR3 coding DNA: TGTGCCAGCACCCCTCACGGGACAAGGAACACAGATACGCAGTATTTT.

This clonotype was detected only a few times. The CDR3 bases are TGTGCCAGCAGTGAATATCGACAGGTCTCCTACAATGAGCAGTTCTTC. Translated: CASSEYRQVSYNEQFF. V is TRBV25-1 and J is TRBJ2-1; D perhaps matches TRBD1 (6 bases). CDR1 and CDR2 (germline): MGHDK, SYGVNS. The length of the CDR3 is 16 residues. The V end was cut by 0 bases, the J end by 0 bases, with 9 bases between. The whole variable domain, filled in from reference TRBV25-1 and TRBJ2-1, reads EADIYQTPRYLVIGTGKKITLECSQTMGHDKMYWYQQDPGMELHLIHYSYGVNSTEKGDLSSESTVSRIRTEHFPLTLESARPSHTSQYLCASSEYRQVSYNEQFFGPGTRLTVL.

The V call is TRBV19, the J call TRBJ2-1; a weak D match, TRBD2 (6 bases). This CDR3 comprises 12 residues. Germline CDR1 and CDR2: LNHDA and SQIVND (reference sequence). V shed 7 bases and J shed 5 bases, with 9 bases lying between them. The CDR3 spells CASKGGHNEQFF. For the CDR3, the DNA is TGTGCCAGTAAAGGAGGGCACAATGAGCAGTTCTTC.

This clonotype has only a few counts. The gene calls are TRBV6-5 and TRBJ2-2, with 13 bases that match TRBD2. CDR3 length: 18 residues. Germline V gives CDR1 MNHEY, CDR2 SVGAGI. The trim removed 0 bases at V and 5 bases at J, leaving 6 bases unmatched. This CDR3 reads CASSYSILAGGTTGELFF. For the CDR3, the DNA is TGTGCCAGCAGTTACTCGATACTAGCGGGAGGGACGACCGGGGAGCTGTTTTTT.

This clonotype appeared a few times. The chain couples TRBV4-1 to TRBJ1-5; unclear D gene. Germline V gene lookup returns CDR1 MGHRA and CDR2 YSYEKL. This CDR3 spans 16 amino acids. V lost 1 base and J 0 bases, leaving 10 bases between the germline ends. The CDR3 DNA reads TGCGCCAGCAGCCAAGCGAGTCTGAATAGCAATCAGCCCCAGCATTTT. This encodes CASSQASLNSNQPQHF.

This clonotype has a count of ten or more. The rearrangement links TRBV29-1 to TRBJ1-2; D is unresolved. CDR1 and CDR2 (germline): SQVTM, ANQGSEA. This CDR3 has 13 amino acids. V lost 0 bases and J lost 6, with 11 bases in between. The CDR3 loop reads CSVEESGRNGYTF. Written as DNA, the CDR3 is TGCAGCGTTGAAGAATCTGGGCGAAATGGCTACACCTTC. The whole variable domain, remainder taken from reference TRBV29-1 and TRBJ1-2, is SAVISQKPSRDICQRGTSLTIQCQVDSQVTMMFWYRQQPGQSLTLIATANQGSEATYESGFVIDKFPISRPNLTFSTLTVSNMSPEDSSIYLCSVEESGRNGYTFGSGTRLTVV.

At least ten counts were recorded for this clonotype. CDR3 bases: TGTGCCAGCAGCTACCGGACAGGGAACTACGAGCAGTACTTC. It specifies CASSYRTGNYEQYF. The chain combines TRBV5-8 with TRBJ2-7, with 8 nucleotides matching TRBD1. This CDR3 has 14 amino acids. Germline loops: CDR1 SGHTS, CDR2 YDEGEE. V gave up 3 bases and J gave up 3 bases; unmatched junction bases: 5.

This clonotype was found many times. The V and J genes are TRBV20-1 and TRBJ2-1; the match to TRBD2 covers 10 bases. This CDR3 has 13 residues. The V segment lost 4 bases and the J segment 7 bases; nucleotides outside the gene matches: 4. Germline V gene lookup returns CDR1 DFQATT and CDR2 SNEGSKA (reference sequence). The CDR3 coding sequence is TGCAGTGCTATGACTAGCGGGCCTAATGAGCAGTTCTTC. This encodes CSAMTSGPNEQFF.

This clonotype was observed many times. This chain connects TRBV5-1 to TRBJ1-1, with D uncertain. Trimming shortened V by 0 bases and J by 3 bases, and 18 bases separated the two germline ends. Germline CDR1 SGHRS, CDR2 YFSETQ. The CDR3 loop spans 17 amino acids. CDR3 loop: CASSLVARSGLYTEAFF. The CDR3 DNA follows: TGCGCCAGCAGCTTGGTCGCGAGGTCTGGGCTCTACACTGAAGCTTTCTTT.

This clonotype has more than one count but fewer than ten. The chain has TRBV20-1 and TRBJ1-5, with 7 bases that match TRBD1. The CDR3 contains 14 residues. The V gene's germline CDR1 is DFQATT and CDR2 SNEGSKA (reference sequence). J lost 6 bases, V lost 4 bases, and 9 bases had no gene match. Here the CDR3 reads CSATQGGGGQPQHF. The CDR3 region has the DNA TGCAGTGCTACCCAGGGGGGAGGGGGTCAGCCCCAGCATTTT.

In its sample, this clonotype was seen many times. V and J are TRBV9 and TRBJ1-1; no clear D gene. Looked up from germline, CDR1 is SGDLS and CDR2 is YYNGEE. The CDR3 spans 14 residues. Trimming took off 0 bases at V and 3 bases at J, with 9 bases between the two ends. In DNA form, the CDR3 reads TGTGCCAGCAGCGTAGGACGGAGGGACACTGAAGCTTTCTTT. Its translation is CASSVGRRDTEAFF.